This TCR beta chain was obtained from a study of shared clonotypes between healthy human individuals. In the study overall: For every donor, three CD4 naive, three CD4 memory, two CD8 naive and one CD8 memory plates were used. Study-wide findings and caveats: All-four-donor shared clonotypes had higher generation probabilities than non-shared clonotypes did.

CDR1 SEHNR and CDR2 FQNEAQ come from the germline V gene (reference sequence). V was cut by 6 bases and J by 6 bases, with 15 bases left in between. CDR3 length: 14 amino acids. This clone was counted between two and nine times. The antigen is not known. Measured with immunoSEQ multiplex PCR; TCRdb has only the in-frame clones, and not every one. The sample holds hundreds of thousands of clones, about two thirds seen once. The receptor comes from a woman aged 25 to 39 in good health. The chain carries TRBV7-9 and TRBJ2-1; either TRBD1 or TRBD2 may supply D (6 bases each). The sample comprised memory CD4+ T cells sorted from blood. The subset is: CD45RA-negative fraction. The CDR3 nucleotides are TGTGCCAGCAGAAACCTAACGGGGGCCAATGAGCAGTTCTTC. Translated: CASRNLTGANEQFF.